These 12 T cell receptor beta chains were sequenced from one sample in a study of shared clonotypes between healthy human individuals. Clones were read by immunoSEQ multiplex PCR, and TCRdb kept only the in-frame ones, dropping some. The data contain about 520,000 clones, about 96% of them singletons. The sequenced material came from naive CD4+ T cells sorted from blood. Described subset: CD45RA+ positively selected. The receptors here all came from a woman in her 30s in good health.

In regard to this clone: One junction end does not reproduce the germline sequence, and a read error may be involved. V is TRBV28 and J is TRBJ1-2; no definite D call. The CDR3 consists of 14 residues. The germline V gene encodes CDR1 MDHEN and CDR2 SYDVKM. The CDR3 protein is CASSPEWTDYGYSF. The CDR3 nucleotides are TGTGCCAGCAGCCCGGAATGGACCGACTATGGCTACTCCTTC.

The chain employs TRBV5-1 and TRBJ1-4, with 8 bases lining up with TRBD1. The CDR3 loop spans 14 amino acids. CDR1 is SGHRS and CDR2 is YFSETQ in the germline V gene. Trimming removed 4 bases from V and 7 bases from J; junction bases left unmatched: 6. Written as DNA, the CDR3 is TGCGCCAGCAGCCCTCAGGGGGCGGGTGAAAAACTGTTTTTT. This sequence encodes CASSPQGAGEKLFF.

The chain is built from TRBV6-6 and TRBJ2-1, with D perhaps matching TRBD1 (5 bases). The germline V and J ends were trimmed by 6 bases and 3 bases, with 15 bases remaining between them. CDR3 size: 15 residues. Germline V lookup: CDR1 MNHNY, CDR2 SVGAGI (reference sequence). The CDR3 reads CASRTNRQRYNEQFF. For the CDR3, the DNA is TGTGCCAGCAGGACGAACCGACAGCGCTACAATGAGCAGTTCTTC.

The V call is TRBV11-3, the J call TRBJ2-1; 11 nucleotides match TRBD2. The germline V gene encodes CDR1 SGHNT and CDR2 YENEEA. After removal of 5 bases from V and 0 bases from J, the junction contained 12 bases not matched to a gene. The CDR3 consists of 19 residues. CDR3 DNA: TGTGCCAGCAGCCACAGGACTAGCGGGCTACCTTTCTCCTACAATGAGCAGTTCTTC. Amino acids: CASSHRTSGLPFSYNEQFF.

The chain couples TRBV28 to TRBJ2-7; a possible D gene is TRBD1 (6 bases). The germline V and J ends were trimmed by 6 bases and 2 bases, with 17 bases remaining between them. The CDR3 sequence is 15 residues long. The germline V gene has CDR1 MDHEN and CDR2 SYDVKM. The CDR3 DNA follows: TGTGCCAGCAGCTCTGACAGGTCAACCACCTACGAGCAGTACTTC. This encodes CASSSDRSTTYEQYF.

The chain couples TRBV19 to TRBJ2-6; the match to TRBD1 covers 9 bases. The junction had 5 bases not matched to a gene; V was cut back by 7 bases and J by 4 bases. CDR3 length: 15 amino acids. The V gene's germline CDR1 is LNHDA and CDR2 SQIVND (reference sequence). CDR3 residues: CASTQGALGANVLTF. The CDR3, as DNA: TGTGCCAGTACACAGGGGGCGCTCGGGGCCAACGTCCTGACTTTC.

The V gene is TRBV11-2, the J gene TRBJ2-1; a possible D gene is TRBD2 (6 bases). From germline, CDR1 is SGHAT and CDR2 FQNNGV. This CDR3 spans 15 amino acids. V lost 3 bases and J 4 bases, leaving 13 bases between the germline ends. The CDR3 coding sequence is TGTGCCAGCAGCTTCCGACTAGAGCTTTACAATGAGCAGTTCTTC. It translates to CASSFRLELYNEQFF.

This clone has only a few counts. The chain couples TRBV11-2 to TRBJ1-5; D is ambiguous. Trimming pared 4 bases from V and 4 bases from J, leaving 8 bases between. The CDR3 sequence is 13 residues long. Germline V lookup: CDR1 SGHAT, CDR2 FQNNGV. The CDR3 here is CASSSQPNQPQHF. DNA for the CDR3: TGTGCCAGCAGCTCCCAGCCTAATCAGCCCCAGCATTTT.

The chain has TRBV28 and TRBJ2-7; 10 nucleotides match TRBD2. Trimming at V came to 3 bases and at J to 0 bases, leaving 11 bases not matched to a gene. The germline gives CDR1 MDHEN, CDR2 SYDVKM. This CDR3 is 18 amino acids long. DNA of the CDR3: TGTGCCAGCAGTTTTTCCGGTCCTAGCGGGGGTGTCTCCTACGAGCAGTACTTC. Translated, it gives CASSFSGPSGGVSYEQYF.

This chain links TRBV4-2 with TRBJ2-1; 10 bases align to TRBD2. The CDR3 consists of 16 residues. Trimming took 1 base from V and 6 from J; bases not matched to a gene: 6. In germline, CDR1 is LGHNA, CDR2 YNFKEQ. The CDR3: CASSQVGLAEFNEQFF. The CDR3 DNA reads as TGTGCCAGCAGCCAAGTAGGACTAGCGGAGTTCAATGAGCAGTTCTTC.

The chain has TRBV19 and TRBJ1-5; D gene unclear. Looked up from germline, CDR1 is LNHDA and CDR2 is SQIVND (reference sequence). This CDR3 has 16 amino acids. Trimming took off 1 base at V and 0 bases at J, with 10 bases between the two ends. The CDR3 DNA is TGTGCCAGTAGTATAGGGTGGGGTTATAGCAATCAGCCCCAGCATTTT. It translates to CASSIGWGYSNQPQHF.

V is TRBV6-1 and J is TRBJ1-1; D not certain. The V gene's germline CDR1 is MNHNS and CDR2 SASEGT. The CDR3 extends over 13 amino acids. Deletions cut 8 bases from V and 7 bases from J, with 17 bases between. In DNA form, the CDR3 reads TGTGCCAGCCCGAGCGGCTTCCTTGGTGAAGCTTTCTTT. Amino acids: CASPSGFLGEAFF.